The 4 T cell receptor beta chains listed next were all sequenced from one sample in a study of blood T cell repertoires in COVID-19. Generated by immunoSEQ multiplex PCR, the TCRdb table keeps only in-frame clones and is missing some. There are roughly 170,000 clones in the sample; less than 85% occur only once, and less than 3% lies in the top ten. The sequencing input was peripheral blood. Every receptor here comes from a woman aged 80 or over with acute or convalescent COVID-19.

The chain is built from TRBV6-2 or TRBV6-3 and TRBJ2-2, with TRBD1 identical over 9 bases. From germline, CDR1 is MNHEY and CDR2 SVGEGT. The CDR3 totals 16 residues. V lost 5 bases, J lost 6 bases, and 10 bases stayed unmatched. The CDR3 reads CASSNTGGGQSGELFF. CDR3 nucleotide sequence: TGTGCCAGCAGTAATACAGGGGGCGGACAATCCGGGGAGCTGTTTTTT.

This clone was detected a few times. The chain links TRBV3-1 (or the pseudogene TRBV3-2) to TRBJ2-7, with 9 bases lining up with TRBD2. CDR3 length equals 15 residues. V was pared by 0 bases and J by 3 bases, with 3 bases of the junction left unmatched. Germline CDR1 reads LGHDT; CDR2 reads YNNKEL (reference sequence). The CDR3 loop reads CASSQDRAGGYEQYF. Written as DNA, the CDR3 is TGTGCCAGCAGCCAAGATCGAGCGGGAGGCTACGAGCAGTACTTC.

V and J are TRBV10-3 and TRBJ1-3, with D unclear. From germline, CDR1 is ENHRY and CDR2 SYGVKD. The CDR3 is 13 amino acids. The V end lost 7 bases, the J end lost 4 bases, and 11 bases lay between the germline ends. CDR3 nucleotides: TGTGCCATCACCCCCGGGTCCGGAAACACCATATATTTT. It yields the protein CAITPGSGNTIYF.

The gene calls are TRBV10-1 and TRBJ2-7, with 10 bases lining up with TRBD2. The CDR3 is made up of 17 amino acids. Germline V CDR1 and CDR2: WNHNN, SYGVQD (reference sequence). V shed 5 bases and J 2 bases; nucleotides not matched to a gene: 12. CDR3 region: CASSPPVGLADTYEQYF. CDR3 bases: TGCGCCAGCAGTCCCCCCGTCGGACTAGCGGACACCTACGAGCAGTACTTC.